This T cell receptor (beta chain) was captured in a study of blood T cell repertoires in COVID-19. The CDR3 has 14 amino acids. CDR1 SEHNR and CDR2 FQNEAQ come from the germline V gene (reference sequence). The V segment lost 3 bases and the J segment 1 base; nucleotides outside the gene matches: 2. The assay was immunoSEQ multiplex PCR, and TCRdb's table has in-frame clones only and misses some. The table records about 190,000 clones, roughly 84% of them present only once. This receptor was taken from a woman aged 25-40 years who had recovered from COVID-19. This chain joins TRBV7-9 and TRBJ2-7; 8 nucleotides agree with TRBD2. Sequenced material: PBMCs or T cells enriched from blood (not recorded which). The CDR3 region is CASSFTGGSYEQYF. The CDR3, as DNA: TGTGCCAGCAGCTTCACGGGAGGGTCCTACGAGCAGTACTTC.